This T cell receptor (beta chain) appears in the sequencing data of a study of CD8 T cells in ankylosing spondylitis. This clonotype came up many times. MiXCR was run by TCRdb on the 5' RACE reads, yielding one entry per CDR3 protein. The table lists 250,000 to 300,000 distinct CDR3 sequences, roughly 20% of them singletons. Trimming cost V 7 bases and J 4 bases, with 13 bases left between them. The CDR3 length is 13 residues. Sequencing was done on a sample of blood, either unsorted or a sorted T cell fraction (not recorded which). The chain has TRBV12-3 or TRBV12-4 and TRBJ1-1, with TRBD1 as a possible D gene (5 bases). The receptor comes from a male donor with ankylosing spondylitis or in good health (not recorded which). The CDR3 loop reads CASTFFGGTEAFF. CDR3 DNA: TGTGCCAGCACTTTTTTTGGGGGCACTGAAGCTTTCTTT.